This T cell receptor beta chain was profiled in a study of T cell responses to AZD1222 COVID-19 vaccine. Sequencing used immunoSEQ multiplex PCR; TCRdb keeps in-frame clones, though not all of them. This sample has roughly 200,000 clones, with around 94% found just once. Regarding this clone: Its antigen remains unidentified.

Study-level points and caveats: Increased Spike-specific TCR breadth and depth were observed after two AZD1222 doses. Sampling that yielded the repertoires occurred only after the peak T cell response.

Trimming cost V 4 bases and J 0 bases, with 10 bases left between them. The length of the CDR3 is 14 residues. CDR1 GTSNPN and CDR2 SVGIG come from the germline V gene (reference sequence). The gene calls are TRBV30 and TRBJ1-3, with TRBD1 as a possible D gene (6 bases). Here the sequenced sample was peripheral blood, taken 28 days after the second dose of the MenACWY control vaccine. This sequence was found in an adult who received the MenACWY meningococcal vaccine as a control. This CDR3 is CAWKTGSSGNTIYF. The CDR3 DNA reads as TGTGCCTGGAAGACAGGCTCCTCTGGAAACACCATATATTTT.